A single sample gave rise to the 19 T cell receptor beta chains below, sequenced in a study of blood T cell repertoires in COVID-19. The table came from immunoSEQ multiplex PCR; TCRdb's copy has only in-frame clones and leaves some out. The sample lists about 45,000 clones, more than 75% seen once, with 4.5% to 5% in the top ten. Sequenced: peripheral blood. The receptor set was obtained from a human donor in a cohort sampled during active COVID-19.

This rearrangement joins TRBV18 to TRBJ2-7; 10 bases agree with TRBD2. The junction had 5 bases not matched to a gene; V was cut back by 3 bases and J by 3 bases. The length of the CDR3 is 15 residues. Germline CDR1 is KGHSH and CDR2 is LQKENI. The CDR3 region is CASSPGLAGVYEQYF. The CDR3 nucleotides read TGTGCCAGCTCACCGGGGCTAGCGGGAGTCTACGAGCAGTACTTC.

Of note for this clone: In the same sample, other DNA sequences code for this CDR3. The V call is TRBV5-1, the J call TRBJ2-7, with 11 bases aligning to TRBD1. The germline gives CDR1 SGHRS, CDR2 YFSETQ. Germline trimming cut 4 bases from V and 2 bases from J; bases unmatched to any gene: 8. The CDR3 has 16 amino acids. The CDR3 reads CASSPQPGQGAYEQYF. CDR3 bases: TGCGCCAGCAGCCCGCAACCGGGACAGGGGGCCTACGAGCAGTACTTC.

The rearrangement uses TRBV24-1 and TRBJ2-3; the D gene is possibly TRBD2 (6 bases). The germline V gene has CDR1 KGHDR and CDR2 SFDVKD. The CDR3 sequence is 14 residues long. The V end was cut by 5 bases, the J end by 3 bases, with 11 bases between. CDR3 nucleotide sequence: TGTGCCACCAGTGCCCGGGAGTTTACAGATACGCAGTATTTT. Amino acids: CATSAREFTDTQYF.

This rearrangement joins TRBV7-9 to TRBJ1-6; no firm D call. Germline CDR1 SEHNR, CDR2 FQNEAQ (reference sequence). This CDR3 has 18 amino acids. Trimming removed 0 bases from V and 0 bases from J, with 12 bases in between. CDR3 sequence reads: CASSLAPGLSSYNSPLHF. As DNA, the CDR3 is TGTGCCAGCAGCTTAGCTCCCGGTCTGAGCTCCTATAATTCACCCCTCCACTTT. Using reference TRBV7-9 and TRBJ1-6 for the parts outside the CDR3, the full variable domain is DTGVSQNPRHKITKRGQNVTFRCDPISEHNRLYWYRQTLGQGPEFLTYFQNEAQLEKSRLLSDRFSAERPKGSFSTLEIQRTEQGDSAMYLCASSLAPGLSSYNSPLHFGNGTRLTVT.

This chain uses TRBV5-1 with TRBJ2-2; D ambiguous. Deletions cut 1 base from V and 3 bases from J, with 4 bases between. The V gene's germline CDR1 is SGHRS and CDR2 YFSETQ. The CDR3 spans 13 residues. The DNA for the CDR3 is TGCGCCAGCAGCTTGCAGGACACCGGGGAGCTGTTTTTT. This gives the protein CASSLQDTGELFF.

The chain recombines TRBV7-3 with TRBJ2-2; 12 bases match TRBD2. Trimming took 3 bases from V and 7 from J; bases not matched to a gene: 3. Germline assignment: CDR1 SGHTA and CDR2 FQGTGA. This CDR3 region has 15 residues. CDR3 loop: CASSFKTSGSGELFF. CDR3 sequence (DNA): TGTGCCAGCAGCTTTAAGACTAGCGGGAGCGGGGAGCTGTTTTTT.

The gene calls are TRBV15 and TRBJ1-2; D gene ambiguous. This CDR3 has 14 amino acids. Germline V gene data show CDR1 as LNHNV and CDR2 as YYDKDF (reference sequence). V gave up 0 bases and J gave up 3 bases, with 8 bases separating them. CDR3 sequence reads: CATSRDYNHYGYTF. As DNA, the CDR3 is TGTGCCACCAGCAGAGATTACAACCACTATGGCTACACCTTC.

The chain carries TRBV24-1 and TRBJ2-2, with 8 positions matching TRBD1. V gave up 5 bases and J gave up 1 base; unmatched junction bases: 5. The CDR3 covers 16 residues. Germline CDR1 is KGHDR and CDR2 is SFDVKD. CDR3 in amino acids: CATSGPGQENTGELFF. In nucleotides, the CDR3 is TGTGCCACCAGTGGACCGGGACAGGAGAACACCGGGGAGCTGTTTTTT.

The chain uses TRBV10-3 and TRBJ2-4; 11 nucleotides agree with TRBD1. V lost 0 bases, J lost 3 bases, and 7 bases stayed unmatched. Germline V gene data show CDR1 as ENHRY and CDR2 as SYGVKD. This CDR3 has 18 amino acids. The CDR3 is CAISESPDRGRGKNIQYF. CDR3 in DNA: TGTGCCATCAGTGAGTCCCCGGACAGGGGGCGAGGCAAAAACATTCAGTACTTC.

The chain has TRBV28 and TRBJ1-2; D remains unclear. The CDR3 contains 14 residues. Trimming left V 6 bases short and J 4 bases short, with 15 bases between. Germline assignment: CDR1 MDHEN and CDR2 SYDVKM. The CDR3 nucleotides are TGTGCCAGCAGCATCCGCGGGTTTGCCTATGGCTACACCTTC. Amino acids: CASSIRGFAYGYTF.

The chain has TRBV9 and TRBJ2-1; maybe TRBD2 (5 bases). The CDR3 is 18 residues long. V lost 1 base and J 0 bases, leaving 17 bases between the germline ends. CDR1 and CDR2 from the germline V gene are SGDLS and YYNGEE. CDR3 protein: CASSVRPVLGSSYNEQFF. The CDR3 nucleotides are TGTGCCAGCAGCGTACGGCCCGTACTAGGGAGCTCCTACAATGAGCAGTTCTTC.

This clone was detected only a few times. This rearrangement joins TRBV4-3 to TRBJ1-2; 8 positions agree with TRBD1. V shed 2 bases and J 7 bases; nucleotides not matched to a gene: 6. The CDR3 has 14 amino acids. Germline assignment: CDR1 LGHNA and CDR2 YSLEER. CDR3 sequence (DNA): TGCGCCAGCAGCCAAACCCAGGGGGCTGGTGGCTACACCTTC. It codes for CASSQTQGAGGYTF.

The CDR3 bases are TGTGCCAGCAGCCTGGGGGGCGGGAGGAAAGAGACCCAGTACTTC. It codes for CASSLGGGRKETQYF. The chain is built from TRBV28 and TRBJ2-5; 8 nucleotides line up with TRBD2. The ends lost 6 bases at V and 3 bases at J; junction bases unmatched: 9. This CDR3 is 15 amino acids long. Germline loops: CDR1 MDHEN, CDR2 SYDVKM.

The rearrangement uses TRBV28 and TRBJ2-7; maybe TRBD1 (6 bases). Germline CDR1 reads MDHEN; CDR2 reads SYDVKM. This CDR3 contains 13 residues. The ends were cut back, 5 bases at V and 7 bases at J, with 15 bases in the middle. CDR3 nucleotide sequence: TGTGCCAGCAGTATCAGGACAGTGGGAGAGCAGTACTTC. As protein: CASSIRTVGEQYF.

The chain couples TRBV27 to TRBJ2-5, with a possible D match to TRBD2 (5 bases). This CDR3 comprises 14 residues. Per germline, CDR1 MNHEY and CDR2 SMNVEV (reference sequence). Deletions cut 3 bases from V and 5 bases from J, with 13 bases between. The CDR3 sequence is CASSFVPGGETQYF. CDR3 nucleotide sequence: TGTGCCAGCAGTTTTGTCCCAGGCGGGGAGACCCAGTACTTC.

The J gene is TRBJ2-7, the V gene TRBV20-1; the match to TRBD2 covers 7 bases. The CDR3 is 13 residues long. Germline-derived CDR1 and CDR2 are DFQATT and SNEGSKA (reference sequence). V lost 3 bases, J lost 5 bases, and 7 bases stayed unmatched. The CDR3 protein is CSASRGRVDEQYF. CDR3 nucleotide sequence: TGCAGTGCTAGTCGGGGGAGGGTCGACGAGCAGTACTTC.

The table lists this clone with a few counts. V gene TRBV5-1 combines with J gene TRBJ2-2, with D unclear. Trimming pared 4 bases from V and 6 bases from J, leaving 16 bases between. Germline CDR1 SGHRS, CDR2 YFSETQ. The CDR3 loop spans 15 amino acids. CDR3 bases: TGCGCCAGCAGCCGGTGGTCCGATCCGGCCGGGGAGCTGTTTTTT. Amino acid sequence: CASSRWSDPAGELFF.

The chain recombines TRBV30 with TRBJ2-1; 8 bases are a match to TRBD2. Per the germline V gene, CDR1 is GTSNPN and CDR2 is SVGIG (reference sequence). V was clipped by 0 bases and J by 5 bases; unmatched bases: 9. This CDR3 region has 16 residues. CDR3 region: CAWSVTAGVGNNEQFF. The CDR3 DNA reads as TGTGCCTGGAGTGTTACAGCGGGAGTCGGGAACAATGAGCAGTTCTTC.

The rearrangement links TRBV28 to TRBJ2-1; TRBD1 aligns across 8 bases. V was pared by 3 bases and J by 0 bases, with 7 bases of the junction left unmatched. Germline V CDR1 and CDR2: MDHEN, SYDVKM. The CDR3 is made up of 17 amino acids. The DNA for the CDR3 is TGTGCCAGCAGTTTCCCCACAGGGGGTAGCTCCTACAATGAGCAGTTCTTC. Protein: CASSFPTGGSSYNEQFF. The entire variable domain, with the rest obtained from reference TRBV28 and TRBJ2-1, is as follows: DVKVTQSSRYLVKRTGEKVFLECVQDMDHENMFWYRQDPGLGLRLIYFSYDVKMKEKGDIPEGYSVSREKKERFSLILESASTNQTSMYLCASSFPTGGSSYNEQFFGPGTRLTVL.